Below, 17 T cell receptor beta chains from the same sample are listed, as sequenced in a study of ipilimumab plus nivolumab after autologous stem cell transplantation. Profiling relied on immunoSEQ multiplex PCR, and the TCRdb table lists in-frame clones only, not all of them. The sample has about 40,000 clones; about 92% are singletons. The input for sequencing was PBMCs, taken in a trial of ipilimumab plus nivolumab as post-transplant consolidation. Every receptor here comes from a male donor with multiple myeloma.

CDR3 nucleotide sequence: TGTGCCAGCAGCACCCGACTAGCGGGAGCGGGAGAGACCCAGTACTTC. Encoded protein: CASSTRLAGAGETQYF. The V gene is TRBV7-2, the J gene TRBJ2-5, with 12 bases identical to TRBD2. The CDR3 runs 16 residues. Trimming at V came to 5 bases and at J to 4 bases, leaving 8 bases not matched to a gene. CDR1 and CDR2 from the germline V gene are SGHTA and FQGNSA. The complete variable domain, with remaining parts taken from reference TRBV7-2 and TRBJ2-5, reads GAGVSQSPSNKVTEKGKDVELRCDPISGHTALYWYRQSLGQGLEFLIYFQGNSAPDKSGLPSDRFSAERTGGSVSTLTIQRTQQEDSAVYLCASSTRLAGAGETQYFGPGTRLLVL.

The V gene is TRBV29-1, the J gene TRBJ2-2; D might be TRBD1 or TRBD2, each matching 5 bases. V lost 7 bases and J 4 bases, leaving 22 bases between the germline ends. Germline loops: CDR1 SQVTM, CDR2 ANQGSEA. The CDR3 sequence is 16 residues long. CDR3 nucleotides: TGCAGCGCCGCCGGGACCCCGCATCGAGGCACCGGGGAGCTGTTTTTT. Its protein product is CSAAGTPHRGTGELFF.

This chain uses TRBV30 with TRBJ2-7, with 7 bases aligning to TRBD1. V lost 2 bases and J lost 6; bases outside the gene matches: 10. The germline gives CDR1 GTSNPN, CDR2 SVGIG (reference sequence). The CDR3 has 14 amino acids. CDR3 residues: CAWSRQGAVGEQYF. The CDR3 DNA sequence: TGTGCCTGGAGTCGACAGGGAGCGGTGGGCGAGCAGTACTTC.

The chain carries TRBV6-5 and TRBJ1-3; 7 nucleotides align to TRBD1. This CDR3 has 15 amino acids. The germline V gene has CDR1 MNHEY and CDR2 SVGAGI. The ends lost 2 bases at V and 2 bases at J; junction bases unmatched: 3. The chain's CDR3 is CASSYGQGAGNTIYF. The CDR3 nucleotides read TGTGCCAGCAGTTACGGCCAGGGGGCTGGAAACACCATATATTTT.

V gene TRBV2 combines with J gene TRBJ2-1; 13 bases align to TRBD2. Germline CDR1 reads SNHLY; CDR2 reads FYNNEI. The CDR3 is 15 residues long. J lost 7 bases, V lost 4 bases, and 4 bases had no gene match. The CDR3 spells CASSALGLAGNEQFF. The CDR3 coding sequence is TGTGCCAGCAGTGCCCTGGGACTAGCGGGAAATGAGCAGTTCTTC.

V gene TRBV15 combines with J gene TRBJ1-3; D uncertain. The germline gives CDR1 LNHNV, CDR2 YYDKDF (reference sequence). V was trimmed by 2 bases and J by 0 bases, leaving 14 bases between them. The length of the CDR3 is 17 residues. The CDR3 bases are TGTGCCACCAGCAGATCCCGCGGAGTTTACTCTGGAAACACCATATATTTT. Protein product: CATSRSRGVYSGNTIYF.

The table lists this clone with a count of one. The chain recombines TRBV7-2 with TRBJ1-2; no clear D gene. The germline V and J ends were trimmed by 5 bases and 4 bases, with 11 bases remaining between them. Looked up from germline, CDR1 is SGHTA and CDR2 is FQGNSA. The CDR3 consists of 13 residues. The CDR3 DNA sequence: TGTGCCAGCAGCCCTGACGGCTTCTATGGCTACACCTTC. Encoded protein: CASSPDGFYGYTF.

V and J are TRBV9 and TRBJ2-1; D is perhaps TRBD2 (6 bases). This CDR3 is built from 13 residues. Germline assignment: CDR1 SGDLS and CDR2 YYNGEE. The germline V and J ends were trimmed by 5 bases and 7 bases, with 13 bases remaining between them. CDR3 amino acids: CASSRGGGNEQFF. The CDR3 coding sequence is TGTGCCAGCAGTCGGGGAGGTGGGAATGAGCAGTTCTTC.

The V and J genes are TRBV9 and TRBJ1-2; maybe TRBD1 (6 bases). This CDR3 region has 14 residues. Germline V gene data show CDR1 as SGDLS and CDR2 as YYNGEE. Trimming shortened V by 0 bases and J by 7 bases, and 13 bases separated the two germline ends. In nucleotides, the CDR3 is TGTGCCAGCAGCGTAGCTCTGGGGGCAGTTGGCTACACCTTC. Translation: CASSVALGAVGYTF. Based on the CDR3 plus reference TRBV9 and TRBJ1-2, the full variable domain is DSGVTQTPKHLITATGQRVTLRCSPRSGDLSVYWYQQSLDQGLQFLIQYYNGEERAKGNILERFSAQQFPDLHSELNLSSLELGDSALYFCASSVALGAVGYTFGSGTRLTVV.

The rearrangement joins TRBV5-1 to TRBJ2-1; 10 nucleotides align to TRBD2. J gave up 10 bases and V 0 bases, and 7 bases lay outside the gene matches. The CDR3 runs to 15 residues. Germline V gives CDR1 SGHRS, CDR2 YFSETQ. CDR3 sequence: CASSLATSGAPEQFF. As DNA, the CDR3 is TGCGCCAGCAGCTTGGCAACTAGCGGGGCCCCGGAGCAGTTCTTC.

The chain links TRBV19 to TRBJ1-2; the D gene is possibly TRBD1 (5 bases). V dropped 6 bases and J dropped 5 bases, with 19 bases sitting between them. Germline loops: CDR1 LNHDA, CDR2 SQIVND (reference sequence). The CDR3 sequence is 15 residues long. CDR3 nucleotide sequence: TGTGCCAGTAGGACAGCATCATCGATCCCGTATGGCTACACCTTC. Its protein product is CASRTASSIPYGYTF.

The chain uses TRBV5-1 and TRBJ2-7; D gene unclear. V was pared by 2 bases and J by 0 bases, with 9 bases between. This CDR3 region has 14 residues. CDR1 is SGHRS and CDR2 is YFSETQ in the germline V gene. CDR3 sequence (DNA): TGCGCCAGCAGCTTATCCCCAAGCTCCTACGAGCAGTACTTC. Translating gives CASSLSPSSYEQYF.

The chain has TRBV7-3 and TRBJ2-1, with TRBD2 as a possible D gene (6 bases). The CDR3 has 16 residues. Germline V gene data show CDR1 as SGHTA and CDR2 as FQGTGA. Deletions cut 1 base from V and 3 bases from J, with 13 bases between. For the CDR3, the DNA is TGTGCCAGCAGCTTAAGGGGGGTTAATAACTACAATGAGCAGTTCTTC. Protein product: CASSLRGVNNYNEQFF.

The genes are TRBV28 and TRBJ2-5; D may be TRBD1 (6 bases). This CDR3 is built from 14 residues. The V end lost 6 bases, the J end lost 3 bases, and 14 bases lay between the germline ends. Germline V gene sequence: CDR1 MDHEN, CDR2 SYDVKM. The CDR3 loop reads CASRLQGNKETQYF. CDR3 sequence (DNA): TGTGCCAGCAGATTACAGGGAAATAAAGAGACCCAGTACTTC.

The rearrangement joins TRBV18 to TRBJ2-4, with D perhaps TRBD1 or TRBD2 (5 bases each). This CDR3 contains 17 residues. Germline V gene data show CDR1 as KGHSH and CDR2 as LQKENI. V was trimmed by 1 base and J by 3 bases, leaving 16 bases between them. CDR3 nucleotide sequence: TGTGCCAGCTCACCACTAAGGGGAAGTCGGGACAAAAACATTCAGTACTTC. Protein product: CASSPLRGSRDKNIQYF.

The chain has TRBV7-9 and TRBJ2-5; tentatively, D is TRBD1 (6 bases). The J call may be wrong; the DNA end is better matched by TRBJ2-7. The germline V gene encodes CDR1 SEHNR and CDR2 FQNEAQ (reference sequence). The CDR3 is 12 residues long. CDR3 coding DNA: TGTGCCAGCAGCTCGACAGGCTACGAGCAGTACTTC. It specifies CASSSTGYEQYF.

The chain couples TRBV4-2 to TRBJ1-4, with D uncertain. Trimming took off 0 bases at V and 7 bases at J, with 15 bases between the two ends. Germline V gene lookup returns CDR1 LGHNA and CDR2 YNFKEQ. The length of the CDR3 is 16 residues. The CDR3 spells CASSQDSSARSEKLFF. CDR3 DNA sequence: TGTGCCAGCAGCCAAGATTCTTCGGCGAGGAGTGAAAAACTGTTTTTT.